The source of this TCR beta chain is a study of shared clonotypes between healthy human individuals. The CDR3 spans 13 residues. V lost 0 bases, J lost 6 bases, and 10 bases lay in between. Germline CDR1 and CDR2: SGDLS and YYNGEE. The table came from immunoSEQ multiplex PCR; TCRdb's copy has only in-frame clones and leaves some out. This table holds roughly 2,500,000 clones, 93% found once. The sequencing input was naive CD4+ T cells from PBMCs. The subset: CD45RA+ positively selected. The TCR sequence derives from a young man in good health. Some clones in this sample may be carry-over from other donors' samples. The chain is built from TRBV9 and TRBJ2-7; D may be TRBD1 or TRBD2 (5 bases each). CDR3 DNA: TGTGCCAGCAGCGTAGATGGGGGACGCGAGCAGTACTTC. Its protein product is CASSVDGGREQYF.